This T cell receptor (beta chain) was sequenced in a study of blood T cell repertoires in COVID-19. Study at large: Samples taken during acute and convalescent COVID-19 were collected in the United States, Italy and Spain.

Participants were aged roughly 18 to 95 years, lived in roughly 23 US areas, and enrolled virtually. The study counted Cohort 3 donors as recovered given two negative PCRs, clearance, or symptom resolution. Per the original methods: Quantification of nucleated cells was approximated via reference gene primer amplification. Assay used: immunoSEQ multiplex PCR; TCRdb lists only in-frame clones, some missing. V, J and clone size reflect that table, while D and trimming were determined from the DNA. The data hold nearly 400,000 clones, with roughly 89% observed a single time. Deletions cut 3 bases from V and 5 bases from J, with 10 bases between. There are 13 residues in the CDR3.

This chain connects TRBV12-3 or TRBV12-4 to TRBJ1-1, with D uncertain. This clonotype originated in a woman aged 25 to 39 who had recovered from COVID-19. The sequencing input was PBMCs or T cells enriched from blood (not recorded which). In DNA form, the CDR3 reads TGTGCCAGCAGTTTCGCCAGGAGGACTGAAGCTTTCTTT. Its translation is CASSFARRTEAFF.